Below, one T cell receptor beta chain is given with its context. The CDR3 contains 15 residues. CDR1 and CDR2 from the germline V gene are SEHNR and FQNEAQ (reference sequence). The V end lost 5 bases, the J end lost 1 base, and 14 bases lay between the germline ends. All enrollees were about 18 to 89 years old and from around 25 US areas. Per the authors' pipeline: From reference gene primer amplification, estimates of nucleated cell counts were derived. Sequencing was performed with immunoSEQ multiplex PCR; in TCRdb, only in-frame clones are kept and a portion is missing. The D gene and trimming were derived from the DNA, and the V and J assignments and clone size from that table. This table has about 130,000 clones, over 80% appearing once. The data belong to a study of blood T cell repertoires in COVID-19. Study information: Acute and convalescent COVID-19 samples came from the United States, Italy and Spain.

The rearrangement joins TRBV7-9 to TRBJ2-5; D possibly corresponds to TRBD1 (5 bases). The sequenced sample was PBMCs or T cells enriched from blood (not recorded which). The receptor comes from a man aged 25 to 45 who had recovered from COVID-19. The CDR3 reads CASSRMTAVQETQYF. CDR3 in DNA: TGTGCCAGCAGCCGGATGACAGCAGTCCAAGAGACCCAGTACTTC.